Below are 21 T cell receptor beta chains sequenced from a single sample in a study of monozygotic twins with inflammatory bowel disease. Following a re-call of the 5' RACE reads, TCRdb has one entry per CDR3 protein and lacks DNA. Recorded for this sample: 150,000 or so distinct CDR3 sequences. Material: blood. These receptor sequences come from a human donor with ulcerative colitis or Crohn's disease, or a healthy co-twin of an affected twin (not recorded which).

This sequence joins TRBV7-3 and TRBJ1-2; TCRdb reports TRBD1, a call that lacks DNA to check it against. Per germline, CDR1 SGHTA and CDR2 FQGTGA. The CDR3 runs to 14 residues. The chain's CDR3 is CASSPGQGQSGYTF.

The chain combines TRBV5-6 with TRBJ1-6; the D call from TCRdb, TRBD1, cannot be confirmed without DNA. The germline V gene encodes CDR1 SGHDT and CDR2 YYEEEE. This CDR3 comprises 13 residues. The CDR3 here is CASSSTGDSPLHF.

This chain uses TRBV27 with TRBJ2-1. The germline CDR1 and CDR2 sequences are MNHEY and SMNVEV (reference sequence). The CDR3 totals 12 residues. CDR3 in amino acids: CASKTKRAKQFF.

This chain joins TRBV5-1 and TRBJ2-1; with no DNA, the TCRdb D assignment of TRBD2 cannot be verified. The CDR3 is 18 residues long. Germline lookup yields CDR1 SGHRS and CDR2 YFSETQ. The CDR3 is CASSEFGMRTSGRYEQFF.

V gene TRBV28 combines with J gene TRBJ2-7. There are 13 residues in the CDR3. Germline V CDR1 and CDR2: MDHEN, SYDVKM. CDR3 loop: CASLEKRSWKQYF.

The V gene is TRBV27, the J gene TRBJ2-7; TCRdb outputs TRBD2, but without DNA this stays unchecked. The CDR3 contains 14 residues. The germline V gene has CDR1 MNHEY and CDR2 SMNVEV (reference sequence). The CDR3 loop reads CASSRSSGSYEQYF.

The chain carries TRBV12-3 or TRBV12-4 and TRBJ2-1; TCRdb's D gene call, TRBD1, goes unchecked for lack of DNA. The CDR3 covers 13 residues. The CDR3 loop is CASSPGQVREQFF.

V and J are TRBV4-3 and TRBJ2-1; the D call from TCRdb, TRBD2, cannot be confirmed without DNA. The length of the CDR3 is 15 residues. CDR1 is LGHNA and CDR2 is YSLEER in the germline V gene. CDR3 protein: CASSQGLANYNEQFF.

The rearrangement uses TRBV9 and TRBJ1-2; the D call of TRBD1 rests on TCRdb alone, since no DNA is present to check it. CDR1 and CDR2 (germline): SGDLS, YYNGEE. The CDR3 loop spans 14 amino acids. CDR3 protein: CASSLIGTDYGYTF.

This chain joins TRBV25-1 and TRBJ1-6; TCRdb picks TRBD1, but there is no DNA to check that call. The CDR3 runs 15 residues. The germline CDR1 and CDR2 sequences are MGHDK and SYGVNS. Here the CDR3 reads CASSLSRGFSSPLHF.

This chain uses TRBV7-3 with TRBJ2-3; the D call from TCRdb, TRBD2, cannot be confirmed without DNA. The germline gives CDR1 SGHTA, CDR2 FQGTGA. The length of the CDR3 is 17 residues. The CDR3 reads CASSLNGLAGAADTQYF. Based on the CDR3 plus reference TRBV7-3 and TRBJ2-3, the full variable domain is GAGVSQTPSNKVTEKGKYVELRCDPISGHTALYWYRQSLGQGPEFLIYFQGTGAADDSGLPNDRFFAVRPEGSVSTLKIQRTERGDSAVYLCASSLNGLAGAADTQYFGPGTRLTVL.

The chain carries TRBV20-1 and TRBJ1-5; TCRdb gives TRBD1 as the D gene, but with no DNA this cannot be confirmed. Looked up from germline, CDR1 is DFQATT and CDR2 is SNEGSKA (reference sequence). The CDR3 has 13 residues. CDR3 amino acids: CSARAGPNQPQHF.

The chain uses TRBV7-2 and TRBJ1-5; without DNA, the TCRdb call of TRBD1 cannot be checked. CDR3 size: 15 residues. Looked up from germline, CDR1 is SGHTA and CDR2 is FQGNSA. The CDR3 protein is CASSPGGAGNQPQHF.

The gene calls are TRBV19 and TRBJ2-3; TCRdb indicates TRBD1, and absent DNA this call remains unverified. From germline, CDR1 is LNHDA and CDR2 SQIVND (reference sequence). The CDR3 covers 14 residues. The CDR3 region is CASSKDRGSDTQYF.

The chain recombines TRBV3-1 with TRBJ2-1; there is no DNA to check the TCRdb D call of TRBD1. Germline CDR1 LGHDT, CDR2 YNNKEL (reference sequence). This CDR3 has 15 residues. CDR3 protein: CARGRGDLSYNEQFF.

The chain links TRBV20-1 to TRBJ1-1; TCRdb selects TRBD1, and the lack of DNA leaves this call unchecked. Looked up from germline, CDR1 is DFQATT and CDR2 is SNEGSKA (reference sequence). The CDR3 is 14 residues long. This CDR3 is CSATQQGHYTEAFF.

The gene calls are TRBV5-6 and TRBJ1-2; TCRdb names TRBD1, which stays unverified in the absence of DNA. Germline V gives CDR1 SGHDT, CDR2 YYEEEE. CDR3 length: 15 residues. CDR3: CASSSYRTEGYGYTF.

This chain uses TRBV10-2 with TRBJ2-5; TCRdb names TRBD1, which stays unverified in the absence of DNA. CDR3 length: 13 amino acids. Germline values: CDR1 WSHSY, CDR2 SAAADI. The CDR3 spells CASSWDSQETQYF.

This chain joins TRBV11-2 and TRBJ2-3; TCRdb reports TRBD2, a call that lacks DNA to check it against. CDR1 and CDR2 from the germline V gene are SGHAT and FQNNGV. This CDR3 region has 20 residues. CDR3 in amino acids: CASSLVGVVAARRREDTQYF.

The chain combines TRBV2 with TRBJ1-2; lacking DNA, the TRBD1 call made by TCRdb goes unchecked. The CDR3 covers 13 residues. The germline V gene encodes CDR1 SNHLY and CDR2 FYNNEI. This chain's CDR3 is CASSNKRGDGYTF.

The chain recombines TRBV9 with TRBJ2-1. Germline assignment: CDR1 SGDLS and CDR2 YYNGEE. The CDR3 has 14 residues. CDR3 residues: CASSPRLSYNEQFF.